Presented here are 26 T cell receptor beta chains from one specimen sequenced in a study of graft-versus-host responses after intestinal transplantation. The method was immunoSEQ multiplex PCR; TCRdb's version includes in-frame clones alone and lacks a portion of them. The table includes tens of thousands of clones, 80% to 95% detected once. For these TCRs, the target antigens are not known. This sample comprised unstimulated CD8+ T cells sorted from spleen or lymph node cells, obtained before intestinal transplant. The receptors were gathered from a human donor who received an intestinal transplant.

This rearrangement joins TRBV7-9 to TRBJ1-1, with D perhaps TRBD1 (5 bases). There are 14 residues in the CDR3. The ends were cut back, 2 bases at V and 2 bases at J, with 9 bases in the middle. CDR1 and CDR2 (germline): SEHNR, FQNEAQ (reference sequence). This chain's CDR3 is CASSLRGVNTEAFF. The CDR3 DNA follows: TGTGCCAGCAGCTTAAGGGGTGTTAACACTGAAGCTTTCTTT.

This clone has more than one count but fewer than ten. J is TRBJ1-1 and V is TRBV2; 10 nucleotides align to TRBD1. This CDR3 spans 13 amino acids. Germline V gene data show CDR1 as SNHLY and CDR2 as FYNNEI. Trimming at V came to 4 bases and at J to 9 bases, leaving 5 bases not matched to a gene. The DNA of the CDR3 is TGTGCCAGCAGTGGGACAGGGGGTTTACAAGCTTTCTTT. The encoded protein is CASSGTGGLQAFF.

The chain has TRBV6-1 and TRBJ1-5, with a tentative D call TRBD1 (6 bases). The CDR3 runs to 16 residues. V was pared by 3 bases and J by 1 base, with 13 bases between. CDR1 MNHNS and CDR2 SASEGT come from the germline V gene. The CDR3 nucleotides are TGTGCCAGCAGTGATTTGGCAGGGGCCAGCAATCAGCCCCAGCATTTT. Residues: CASSDLAGASNQPQHF.

The chain uses TRBV4-3 and TRBJ2-1; D possibly corresponds to TRBD1 (5 bases). The CDR3 has 16 amino acids. Trimming took 0 bases from V and 4 from J, leaving 13 bases between them. Per germline, CDR1 LGHNA and CDR2 YSLEER. CDR3: CASSQDRPGFYNEQFF. The CDR3 region has the DNA TGCGCCAGCAGCCAAGATAGGCCAGGGTTTTACAATGAGCAGTTCTTC.

V and J are TRBV19 and TRBJ2-7; no clear D. Germline V gene lookup returns CDR1 LNHDA and CDR2 SQIVND (reference sequence). V lost 1 base to trimming and J lost 3 bases, with 7 bases between them. This CDR3 spans 13 amino acids. The CDR3 region is CASSIVAGYEQYF. The CDR3 nucleotides are TGTGCCAGTAGTATAGTGGCAGGCTACGAGCAGTACTTC.

The chain combines TRBV9 with TRBJ2-2; D not resolved. Germline assignment: CDR1 SGDLS and CDR2 YYNGEE. The germline V and J ends were trimmed by 4 bases and 2 bases, with 3 bases remaining between them. The CDR3 extends over 12 amino acids. In nucleotides, the CDR3 is TGTGCCAGCAGCCTAAACACCGGGGAGCTGTTTTTT. Translation gives CASSLNTGELFF.

This chain joins TRBV5-6 and TRBJ2-5; the match to TRBD1 covers 8 bases. The germline CDR1 and CDR2 sequences are SGHDT and YYEEEE. The CDR3 has 15 amino acids. V shed 2 bases and J 2 bases; nucleotides not matched to a gene: 5. The CDR3 sequence: CASSFRGRGQETQYF. For the CDR3, the DNA is TGTGCCAGCAGCTTCAGGGGGCGCGGTCAAGAGACCCAGTACTTC. The full variable domain, rest sourced from reference TRBV5-6 and TRBJ2-5, is DAGVTQSPTHLIKTRGQQVTLRCSPKSGHDTVSWYQQALGQGPQFIFQYYEEEERQRGNFPDRFSGHQFPNYSSELNVNALLLGDSALYLCASSFRGRGQETQYFGPGTRLLVL.

This clone came up once. V usage is TRBV27 and J usage is TRBJ2-7; 9 positions match TRBD1. Trimming removed 6 bases from V and 3 bases from J; junction bases left unmatched: 6. CDR1 MNHEY and CDR2 SMNVEV come from the germline V gene (reference sequence). The CDR3 totals 14 residues. CDR3 amino acids: CASRPGQGYYEQYF. CDR3 sequence (DNA): TGTGCCAGCAGGCCGGGACAGGGATACTACGAGCAGTACTTC.

Here the CDR3 reads CASSHGLAGTNTGELFF. CDR3 nucleotides: TGTGCCAGCAGCCACGGACTAGCGGGGACGAACACCGGGGAGCTGTTTTTT. The rearrangement uses TRBV4-2 and TRBJ2-2; the match to TRBD2 covers 12 bases. The CDR3 covers 17 residues. In germline, CDR1 is LGHNA, CDR2 YNFKEQ. V shed 3 bases and J 0 bases; nucleotides not matched to a gene: 2.

The V call is TRBV4-2, the J call TRBJ2-7; 8 bases map to TRBD2. The CDR3 runs to 17 residues. CDR1 is LGHNA and CDR2 is YNFKEQ in the germline V gene. The V segment lost 0 bases and the J segment 0 bases; nucleotides outside the gene matches: 7. The CDR3 coding sequence is TGTGCCAGCAGCCAAGATCGGGATAGCGGGAACTCCTACGAGCAGTACTTC. Translating gives CASSQDRDSGNSYEQYF.

V usage is TRBV7-7 and J usage is TRBJ2-1, with 11 bases lining up with TRBD2. The CDR3 is 21 residues long. Trimming took 5 bases from V and 0 from J; bases not matched to a gene: 18. From germline, CDR1 is SSHAT and CDR2 FNYEAQ (reference sequence). The CDR3 DNA follows: TGTGCCAGCAGCCTACTAGCGCGGGGGACTAGCGGAATAAGCTCCTACAATGAGCAGTTCTTC. This codes for CASSLLARGTSGISSYNEQFF.

The chain joins TRBV6-1 to TRBJ1-1, with D tentatively TRBD1 (5 bases). V lost 3 bases, J lost 2 bases, and 10 bases lay in between. The CDR3 has 14 residues. CDR1 and CDR2 (germline): MNHNS, SASEGT. The CDR3 here is CASSEWGENTEAFF. CDR3 sequence (DNA): TGTGCCAGCAGTGAGTGGGGGGAAAACACTGAAGCTTTCTTT.

V gene TRBV7-6 combines with J gene TRBJ2-1, with TRBD2 identical over 15 bases. Germline lookup yields CDR1 SGHVS and CDR2 FNYEAQ. This CDR3 is built from 19 residues. J was trimmed by 1 base and V by 5 bases; bases with no gene match: 9. As DNA, the CDR3 is TGTGCCAGCAGCCCCCGGTCCGGGACTAGCGGGGGGTCCTACAATGAGCAGTTCTTC. Translating gives CASSPRSGTSGGSYNEQFF.

This chain connects TRBV27 to TRBJ1-2; maybe TRBD1 (6 bases). The germline V gene has CDR1 MNHEY and CDR2 SMNVEV (reference sequence). V lost 5 bases and J 5 bases, leaving 21 bases between the germline ends. This CDR3 is 16 amino acids long. This chain's CDR3 is CASSPVGTGKYYGYTF. In DNA form, the CDR3 reads TGTGCCAGCAGTCCTGTTGGTACAGGGAAGTATTATGGCTACACCTTC.

The V gene is TRBV4-3, the J gene TRBJ2-7; 8 bases agree with TRBD1. Germline V gene sequence: CDR1 LGHNA, CDR2 YSLEER. The V segment lost 3 bases and the J segment 2 bases; nucleotides outside the gene matches: 9. The CDR3 is 16 amino acids. CDR3 coding DNA: TGCGCCAGCAGCCACGACGTCGGACAGGGCACCTACGAGCAGTACTTC. Translating gives CASSHDVGQGTYEQYF.

The J gene is TRBJ1-2, the V gene TRBV6-5, with no clear D. The germline V and J ends were trimmed by 6 bases and 0 bases, with 14 bases remaining between them. The CDR3 contains 15 residues. From germline, CDR1 is MNHEY and CDR2 SVGAGI. The CDR3, as DNA: TGTGCCAGCAGCCCACAGAAAAGTGCTAACTATGGCTACACCTTC. Amino acid sequence: CASSPQKSANYGYTF.

J is TRBJ2-3 and V is TRBV14; tentatively, D is TRBD2 (6 bases). Germline CDR1 and CDR2: SGHDN and FVKESK. The CDR3 spans 15 residues. With 1 base removed from V and 5 bases from J, the gap between germline ends came to 13 bases. In nucleotides, the CDR3 is TGTGCCAGCAGCCAAGCGGGAGCGAATATAGATACGCAGTATTTT. The encoded protein is CASSQAGANIDTQYF. Complete variable domain (other parts from reference TRBV14 and TRBJ2-3): EAGVTQFPSHSVIEKGQTVTLRCDPISGHDNLYWYRRVMGKEIKFLLHFVKESKQDESGMPNNRFLAERTGGTYSTLKVQPAELEDSGVYFCASSQAGANIDTQYFGPGTRLTVL.

The V call is TRBV4-2, the J call TRBJ1-1, with D unclear. V was pared by 4 bases and J by 2 bases, with 11 bases between. The V gene's germline CDR1 is LGHNA and CDR2 YNFKEQ. CDR3 length: 14 amino acids. CDR3 nucleotide sequence: TGTGCCAGCAGCCCTCCCGGAGCCAACACTGAAGCTTTCTTT. Translation: CASSPPGANTEAFF.

The J gene is TRBJ1-6, the V gene TRBV23-1; TRBD1 agrees at 7 bases. TRBV23-1 belongs to the ORF category, with a function that is uncertain. V trimming: 2 bases; J trimming: 7 bases; junction bases outside the gene matches: 8. This CDR3 region has 16 residues. The CDR3 DNA reads TGCGCCAGCAGTCAAAGACAGGGATGTGTAAATTCACCCCTCCACTTT. This sequence encodes CASSQRQGCVNSPLHF.

The chain recombines TRBV5-1 with TRBJ2-1; tentatively, D is TRBD1 (6 bases). This CDR3 contains 14 residues. Germline V CDR1 and CDR2: SGHRS, YFSETQ. Between the trimmed V and J ends, which lost 4 bases and 4 bases, there was a span of 12 bases. CDR3 bases: TGCGCCAGCAGCCTGTGGACAGAATACAATGAGCAGTTCTTC. This translates into CASSLWTEYNEQFF.

The chain has TRBV7-9 and TRBJ1-5; TRBD1 aligns across 8 bases. The CDR3 totals 18 residues. Germline values: CDR1 SEHNR, CDR2 FQNEAQ (reference sequence). J gave up 9 bases and V 3 bases, and 19 bases lay outside the gene matches. As DNA, the CDR3 is TGTGCCAGCAGCTTGAGGCTAGGGACAGGCGGGCCTTTTTCGCCCCAGCATTTT. Translated: CASSLRLGTGGPFSPQHF.

V and J are TRBV4-3 and TRBJ1-1; TRBD1 agrees at 9 bases. CDR3 length: 14 residues. The V and J ends lost 4 bases and 4 bases, in that order; junction bases with no gene match: 4. Germline lookup yields CDR1 LGHNA and CDR2 YSLEER. CDR3 coding DNA: TGCGCCAGCAGCCCCGTACAGGGGGCCACTGAAGCTTTCTTT. Translation gives CASSPVQGATEAFF.

This chain links TRBV28 with TRBJ1-2; D is unresolved. Germline assignment: CDR1 MDHEN and CDR2 SYDVKM. The CDR3 consists of 15 residues. V lost 2 bases to trimming and J lost 4 bases, with 14 bases between them. CDR3 loop: CASSLGSGDGYGYTF. CDR3 coding DNA: TGTGCCAGCAGTTTAGGCTCGGGAGATGGCTATGGCTACACCTTC.

CDR3 region: CATSAMGLAGNEQFF. CDR3 bases: TGTGCCACCTCGGCTATGGGACTAGCCGGAAATGAGCAGTTCTTC. This chain links TRBV19 with TRBJ2-1; 9 nucleotides match TRBD2. The germline V gene encodes CDR1 LNHDA and CDR2 SQIVND (reference sequence). Trimming removed 10 bases from V and 7 bases from J; junction bases left unmatched: 14. The CDR3 contains 15 residues.

The rearrangement joins TRBV13 to TRBJ2-3, with 11 bases that match TRBD2. J was trimmed by 2 bases and V by 5 bases; bases with no gene match: 18. The V gene's germline CDR1 is PRHDT and CDR2 FYEKMQ (reference sequence). This CDR3 spans 20 amino acids. CDR3 in DNA: TGTGCCAGCAGCATCACAGTGCCTAGCGGGAGGCTTCCCTACACAGATACGCAGTATTTT. Its translation is CASSITVPSGRLPYTDTQYF.

DNA for the CDR3: TGCAGCGTTGTTTTCCCCGAGGAAGTCTTGAGAGATGAGCAGTTCTTC. Translating gives CSVVFPEEVLRDEQFF. The V and J genes are TRBV29-1 and TRBJ2-1, with unresolved D. The ends were cut back, 4 bases at V and 8 bases at J, with 24 bases in the middle. The CDR3 is 16 amino acids. The germline V gene has CDR1 SQVTM and CDR2 ANQGSEA.